The rows below give T cell receptor beta chains drawn from one sample of a study of shared clonotypes between healthy human individuals. Using immunoSEQ multiplex PCR, the repertoire was profiled, and TCRdb retains in-frame clones only, with some absent. The sample contains 950,000 to 1,100,000 clones, about 75% of which appear only once. The sequenced sample was memory CD4+ T cells sorted from blood. Receptors were obtained from a man between 18 and 29 years old in good health. CDR3s include the opening cysteine and the closing phenylalanine or tryptophan. The D gene is left open where the match is weak. Clone size is shown for a subset of rows, as once, few, many or a class of expanded clone.

CDR3 length,V gene,clone size,J gene,D gene,CDR3 DNA,CDR3 protein
14,TRBV9,-,TRBJ1-5,TRBD1,TGTGCCAGCAGCGAGGGACAGGGCAAACAGCCCCAGCATTTT,CASSEGQGKQPQHF
13,TRBV7-9,few,TRBJ1-1,-,TGTGCCAGCAGCTTATTACAGGGCACTGAAGCTTTCTTT,CASSLLQGTEAFF
14,TRBV7-8,-,TRBJ2-3,TRBD2,TGTGCCAGCAGCTTGACGGGAGGGCCCGATACGCAGTATTTT,CASSLTGGPDTQYF
17,TRBV7-8,-,TRBJ1-6,-,TGTGCCAGCAGCGACCAGACTCTTCATACCGTCGGTTCACCCCTCCACTTT,CASSDQTLHTVGSPLHF
13,TRBV7-8,-,TRBJ1-1,TRBD1,TGTGCCAGCAGAACGACAGGGAGCACTGAAGCTTTCTTT,CASRTTGSTEAFF
12,TRBV2,-,TRBJ2-7,-,TGTGCCAGCACCAGGGTGGGTTACGAGCAGTACTTC,CASTRVGYEQYF
17,TRBV5-1,-,TRBJ2-2,TRBD1,TGCGCCAGCAGCTCCGACCCGGGACAGATAAACACCGGGGAGCTGTTTTTT,CASSSDPGQINTGELFF
14,TRBV6-1,-,TRBJ1-2,-,TGTGCCAGCGGTGAAACCCAGGCCAGCTATGGCTACACCTTC,CASGETQASYGYTF
14,TRBV6-5,-,TRBJ2-1,-,TGTGCCAGCGGGAGAGGGAGAGACAACAATGAGCAGTTCTTC,CASGRGRDNNEQFF
16,TRBV10-1,-,TRBJ2-5,-,TGCGCCAGCAGTGAGTCGAAAGGTAGTGGGGCCAGACCCCAGTACTTC,CASSESKGSGARPQYF
12,TRBV2,-,TRBJ2-3,-,TGTGCCAGCAGTGAGTCGGGGGATACGCAGTATTTT,CASSESGDTQYF
14,TRBV11-2,-,TRBJ2-1,-,TGTGCCAGCAGCTTAGAGGCCCCAGGCAATGAGCAGTTCTTC,CASSLEAPGNEQFF
15,TRBV19,few,TRBJ1-2,-,TGTGCCAGTAGTTCCGCGTACCAGGGTTCCTATGGCTACACCTTC,CASSSAYQGSYGYTF
16,TRBV27,few,TRBJ1-6,TRBD1,TGTGCCAGCAGTGGGGACAGGTCGGCTCCCAATTCACCCCTCCACTTT,CASSGDRSAPNSPLHF
14,TRBV6-6,-,TRBJ1-4,-,TGTGCCAGCAGTTATACAGGGAATGAAGAAAAACTGTTTTTT,CASSYTGNEEKLFF
15,TRBV5-6,-,TRBJ2-3,-,TGTGCCAGCACCCGATCGGAGAGTCGCACAGATACGCAGTATTTT,CASTRSESRTDTQYF
10,TRBV6-6,-,TRBJ1-2,-,TGTGCCAGCCGTCCCTATGGCTACACCTTC,CASRPYGYTF
14,TRBV19,many,TRBJ1-4,TRBD1,TGTGCCAGTAGTATAGGGACAGGGCGTGAAAAACTGTTTTTT,CASSIGTGREKLFF
12,TRBV10-3,-,TRBJ1-2,TRBD1,TGTGCCATCAGTGGGAGCGGACAGGGCCTCACCTTC,CAISGSGQGLTF
13,TRBV7-2,many,TRBJ2-1,-,TGTGCCAGCAGCCCCGTTCGACAGTGGGAGCAGTTCTTC,CASSPVRQWEQFF
13,TRBV5-1,-,TRBJ2-3,-,TGCGCCAGCAGCTCTGATTTAGGGGAGGCGCAGTATTTT,CASSSDLGEAQYF
13,TRBV10-3,-,TRBJ1-5,-,TGTGCCATCAGTGAGTCTTACGATCAGCCCCAGCATTTT,CAISESYDQPQHF
15,TRBV6-5,-,TRBJ1-1,-,TGTGCCAGCAGCCGGCAGACAGGCTTGAACACTGAAGCTTTCTTT,CASSRQTGLNTEAFF
13,TRBV7-7,-,TRBJ2-3,-,TGTGCTAGCAGCTTAGTCCGGGGAGATACGCAGTATTTT,CASSLVRGDTQYF
15,TRBV4-1,few,TRBJ1-2,-,TGCGCCAGCAGCCAAAGTGGACAGACTAACTATGGCTACACCTTC,CASSQSGQTNYGYTF
16,TRBV7-8,-,TRBJ1-3,-,TGTGCCAGCAGCTTAGGGGCAGGGTCCTATGGAAACACCATATATTTT,CASSLGAGSYGNTIYF
13,TRBV5-8,few,TRBJ1-5,-,TGTGCCAGCAGCCAGGACAGAAATCAGCCCCAGCATTTT,CASSQDRNQPQHF
16,TRBV28,-,TRBJ2-4,-,TGTGCCAGCAGGACACGGGGGGCGAGGACCAAAAACATTCAGTACTTC,CASRTRGARTKNIQYF
11,TRBV4-2,-,TRBJ2-1,-,TGTGCCAGCAGCCAGAAGAATGAGCAGTTCTTC,CASSQKNEQFF
15,TRBV5-1,-,TRBJ1-3,-,TGCGCCAGCAGCGCCCTCGGATCGAACGGAAACACCATATATTTT,CASSALGSNGNTIYF
18,TRBV7-2,many,TRBJ2-1,TRBD2,TGTGCCAGCAGCTTAAGACCGGGACTAGCGGGAGTTGGGAATGAGCAGTTCTTC,CASSLRPGLAGVGNEQFF
16,TRBV18,-,TRBJ1-4,-,TGTGCCAGCTCACCACCGTCCCGCCGGTCCGATGAAAAACTGTTTTTT,CASSPPSRRSDEKLFF
16,TRBV5-5,few,TRBJ1-6,TRBD1,TGTGCCAGCGGTCGGGGACAGAGCTCCTATAATTCACCCCTCCACTTT,CASGRGQSSYNSPLHF
18,TRBV9,few,TRBJ2-1,TRBD2,TGTGCCAGCAGCCTGGGACTAGCGGGAAGAGGAGGTTACAATGAGCAGTTCTTC,CASSLGLAGRGGYNEQFF
14,TRBV25-1,-,TRBJ2-7,-,TGTGCCAGCAGTGGAACAGGGGAGGGCTACGAGCAGTACTTC,CASSGTGEGYEQYF
13,TRBV7-6,-,TRBJ2-7,TRBD1,TGTGCCAGCAGCCTGGGGACAGGCTACGAGCAGTACTTC,CASSLGTGYEQYF
13,TRBV29-1,-,TRBJ2-1,-,TGCAGTGGGCTCGGGTCGGGAGTTTATGAGCAGTTCTTC,CSGLGSGVYEQFF